The 27 T cell receptor beta chains presented below share a single source sample, sequenced in a study of Graves' ophthalmopathy and Graves' hyperthyroidism. Amplified TCR beta CDR3 regions were obtained using RNA transcripts as template. An opening RT-PCR round employed HTBI primers and preceded a second-round multiplex PCR. TCRdb ran MiXCR on the multiplex PCR reads and lists one entry per CDR3 protein. The sample lists 600,000 to 950,000 distinct CDR3 sequences; approximately 40% were seen once. The sequencing sample was made of peripheral blood. These receptor sequences come from an adult man with Graves' ophthalmopathy.

Details on this clonotype: This likely comes from a read error, as the CDR3 has no conserved phenylalanine or tryptophan at its end. The rearrangement joins TRBV7-9 to TRBJ2-2, with a tentative D call TRBD1 (5 bases). CDR1 is SEHNR, CDR2 FQNEAQ, per germline (reference sequence). The CDR3 covers 14 residues. CDR3 loop: CASSLLQGTGELFS. The CDR3 nucleotides read TGCGCCAGCAGCTTGCTCCAGGGCACCGGGGAGCTGTTTTCT.

This clonotype was observed at least ten times. This chain joins TRBV9 and TRBJ1-2, with TRBD1 matching 7 bases. The V gene's germline CDR1 is SGDLS and CDR2 YYNGEE. With 3 bases clipped from V and 6 bases from J, the junction kept 5 bases outside the gene matches. CDR3 length equals 13 residues. The CDR3 loop reads CASSETGENGYTF. CDR3 nucleotides: TGTGCCAGCAGCGAAACAGGGGAAAATGGCTACACCTTC.

Many counts were recorded for this clonotype. V is TRBV29-1 and J is TRBJ2-7; 9 nucleotides agree with TRBD1. This CDR3 contains 14 residues. Trimming took 6 bases from V and 0 from J; bases not matched to a gene: 6. The germline V gene encodes CDR1 SQVTM and CDR2 ANQGSEA. The CDR3 sequence is CSVTGTGFSYEQYF. The DNA of the CDR3 is TGCAGCGTGACCGGGACAGGGTTCTCCTACGAGCAGTACTTC.

Ten or more counts support this clonotype. The rearrangement links TRBV15 to TRBJ1-6; the D gene is possibly TRBD1 (5 bases). The CDR3 totals 17 residues. V was cut by 5 bases and J by 1 base, with 15 bases left in between. The germline V gene encodes CDR1 LNHNV and CDR2 YYDKDF (reference sequence). The CDR3 DNA reads as TGTGCCACCAGCGCGGCGGGGGGGAGTTCCTATAATTCACCCCTCCACTTT. This sequence encodes CATSAAGGSSYNSPLHF.

With respect to this clonotype: A junction end diverges from the germline sequence, so it may reflect a read error. CDR3 sequence reads: CASSLRVTGDNYEQYF. DNA for the CDR3: TGTGCCAGCAGTTTGCGGGTGACAGGGGATAACTACGAACAGTACTTC. V usage is TRBV6-1 and J usage is TRBJ2-7, with 8 positions matching TRBD1. This CDR3 has 16 amino acids. CDR1 is MNHNS, CDR2 SASEGT, per germline.

This clonotype has a count of ten or more. The rearrangement links TRBV2 to TRBJ2-5; TRBD1 is a possible D gene (6 bases). Germline CDR1 and CDR2: SNHLY and FYNNEI. The CDR3 sequence is 13 residues long. Trimming pared 8 bases from V and 7 bases from J, leaving 17 bases between. DNA of the CDR3: TGTGCCAGCGGTCCTTGGGGGCTAGGGACCCAGTACTTC. Residues: CASGPWGLGTQYF.

The chain is built from TRBV29-1 and TRBJ2-1, with D perhaps matching TRBD2 (6 bases). The CDR3 is made up of 9 amino acids. CDR1 SQVTM and CDR2 ANQGSEA come from the germline V gene. The CDR3 sequence: CTGGPGQFF. DNA for the CDR3: TGCACCGGAGGGCCCGGGCAGTTCTTC.

This clonotype was picked up a small number of times. A junction end diverges from the germline sequence, so it may reflect a read error. J is TRBJ2-5 and V is TRBV11-2; D is ambiguous. This CDR3 contains 12 residues. Looked up from germline, CDR1 is SGHAT and CDR2 is FQNNGV. The CDR3 region is CASSFAQGTQYF. CDR3 bases: TGTGCCAGCAGCTTCGCCCAAGGGACCCAGTACTTC.

This clonotype was seen only a few times. The V gene is TRBV6-6, the J gene TRBJ1-5; tentative D call: TRBD1 (5 bases). The CDR3 extends over 16 amino acids. The V end was cut by 4 bases, the J end by 0 bases, with 13 bases between. CDR1 MNHNY and CDR2 SVGAGI come from the germline V gene (reference sequence). The CDR3 loop is CASSSGTGYSNQPQHF. The CDR3, as DNA: TGTGCCAGCAGTTCAGGGACGGGTTATAGCAATCAGCCCCAGCATTTT.

The CDR3 loop reads CASSLEGRTSNNYGYTF. In nucleotides, the CDR3 is TGTGCCAGCAGCTTAGAGGGCCGGACAAGTAACAACTATGGCTACACCTTC. This chain joins TRBV7-3 and TRBJ1-2; a possible D gene is TRBD1 (5 bases). Trimming shortened V by 2 bases and J by 2 bases, and 18 bases separated the two germline ends. The V gene's germline CDR1 is SGHTA and CDR2 FQGTGA. The CDR3 loop spans 17 amino acids. The full variable domain, in which reference TRBV7-3 and TRBJ1-2 provide the parts outside the CDR3, is GAGVSQTPSNKVTEKGKYVELRCDPISGHTALYWYRQSLGQGPEFLIYFQGTGAADDSGLPNDRFFAVRPEGSVSTLKIQRTERGDSAVYLCASSLEGRTSNNYGYTFGSGTRLTVV.

This clonotype was counted a few times. The chain employs TRBV10-3 and TRBJ2-7; D ambiguous. The CDR3 contains 12 residues. Between the trimmed V and J ends, which lost 10 bases and 2 bases, there was a span of 12 bases. In germline, CDR1 is ENHRY, CDR2 SYGVKD. CDR3 sequence reads: CATWEPPYEQYF. CDR3 DNA sequence: TGTGCCACCTGGGAACCGCCCTACGAGCAGTACTTC.

For this clonotype: Germline is not matched at one junction end, which may reflect a read error. V and J are TRBV5-4 and TRBJ1-2; D not resolved. The CDR3 is 11 residues long. Germline lookup yields CDR1 SGHNT and CDR2 YYREEE (reference sequence). The CDR3 sequence: CASSLRYDYTF. The CDR3, as DNA: TGTGCCAGCAGCTTGCGATATGACTACACCTTC.

This clonotype was counted between two and nine times. The chain is built from TRBV2 and TRBJ2-7; TRBD1 is a possible D gene (6 bases). This CDR3 is built from 14 residues. Germline CDR1 and CDR2: SNHLY and FYNNEI. V was shortened by 4 bases and J by 0 bases, with 10 bases between the two germline ends. CDR3 loop: CASSGTASSYEQYF. CDR3 DNA: TGTGCCAGCAGTGGGACAGCTAGCTCCTACGAGCAGTACTTC.

The sample holds a few counts of this clonotype. The V and J genes are TRBV27 and TRBJ2-7; 10 bases agree with TRBD2. CDR1 is MNHEY and CDR2 is SMNVEV in the germline V gene (reference sequence). The CDR3 consists of 13 residues. Trimming cost V 10 bases and J 2 bases; bases outside gene matches: 5. The CDR3 DNA sequence: TGTGCCACTAGGGGACTAGCGCCCTACGAGCAGTACTTC. Translated, it gives CATRGLAPYEQYF.

This clonotype showed up many times. V usage is TRBV15 and J usage is TRBJ1-3; maybe TRBD1 (5 bases). Per the germline V gene, CDR1 is LNHNV and CDR2 is YYDKDF (reference sequence). The CDR3 sequence is 15 residues long. Trimming shortened V by 1 base and J by 7 bases, and 14 bases separated the two germline ends. This CDR3 is CATSRAPAWGNTIYF. CDR3 DNA: TGTGCCACCAGCAGAGCGCCAGCCTGGGGGAACACCATATATTTT.

As concerns this clonotype: A read error may account for a junction end that differs from germline. This chain connects TRBV25-1 to TRBJ1-5, with a weak D call TRBD1 (6 bases). In germline, CDR1 is MGHDK, CDR2 SYGVNS. CDR3 length equals 16 residues. The CDR3, as DNA: TGTGCCTGCAGTGCTCCAAGGGGGGGACGATATCAGCCCCAGCATTTT. It specifies CACSAPRGGRYQPQHF.

Only one count was recorded for this clonotype. This chain connects TRBV7-9 to TRBJ1-1; TRBD1 is a possible D gene (5 bases). CDR1 is SEHNR and CDR2 is FQNEAQ in the germline V gene (reference sequence). CDR3 size: 12 residues. Trimming took 9 bases from V and 5 from J, leaving 13 bases between them. In nucleotides, the CDR3 is TGTGCCAGTGGTTTCGGGGGTACTGAAGCTTTCTTT. Protein sequence: CASGFGGTEAFF.

The genes are TRBV11-2 and TRBJ2-5, with TRBD2 matching 16 bases. The CDR3 spans 19 residues. Trimming took 3 bases from V and 10 from J; bases not matched to a gene: 17. CDR1 SGHAT and CDR2 FQNNGV come from the germline V gene. CDR3 sequence reads: CASSLGLAGGLHFDAIQYF. The CDR3 DNA reads as TGTGCCAGCAGCTTGGGACTAGCGGGAGGGCTACATTTTGATGCGATCCAGTACTTC.

The V and J genes are TRBV25-1 and TRBJ2-5, with TRBD2 matching 10 bases. Losses at the gene ends were 5 bases for V and 5 bases for J; bases not matched to a gene: 20. CDR1 is MGHDK, CDR2 SYGVNS, per germline. The CDR3 is 19 amino acids. The CDR3, as DNA: TGTGCCAGCAGTTACCCTCCAACTTACCTTAGCGGGAGGACTGAGACCCAGTACTTC. Its translation: CASSYPPTYLSGRTETQYF.

V usage is TRBV25-1 and J usage is TRBJ1-6, with TRBD1 as a possible D gene (6 bases). The CDR3 loop spans 12 amino acids. V was pared by 8 bases and J by 7 bases, with 9 bases between. Germline V gene lookup returns CDR1 MGHDK and CDR2 SYGVNS. CDR3 residues: CASGDINSPLHF. The CDR3 DNA reads as TGTGCCAGCGGGGACATCAATTCACCCCTCCACTTT. Full variable domain (remainder filled in from reference TRBV25-1 and TRBJ1-6): EADIYQTPRYLVIGTGKKITLECSQTMGHDKMYWYQQDPGMELHLIHYSYGVNSTEKGDLSSESTVSRIRTEHFPLTLESARPSHTSQYLCASGDINSPLHFGNGTRLTVT.

V is TRBV7-9 and J is TRBJ2-7; 8 bases fit TRBD1. The J segment lost 5 bases and the V segment lost 2 bases, leaving 5 bases of the junction unmatched. Germline V gene data show CDR1 as SEHNR and CDR2 as FQNEAQ (reference sequence). The CDR3 sequence is 14 residues long. The CDR3 nucleotides read TGTGCCAGCAGCTTACGACAGGGGTGGAACGAGCAGTACTTC. Encoded protein: CASSLRQGWNEQYF. Using reference TRBV7-9 and TRBJ2-7 for the parts outside the CDR3, the full variable domain is DTGVSQNPRHKITKRGQNVTFRCDPISEHNRLYWYRQTLGQGPEFLTYFQNEAQLEKSRLLSDRFSAERPKGSFSTLEIQRTEQGDSAMYLCASSLRQGWNEQYFGPGTRLTVT.

A remark on this clonotype: This may stem from a read error, because a much larger clone lies one nucleotide away. The chain recombines TRBV7-2 with TRBJ2-7; no firm D call. The CDR3 extends over 13 amino acids. The germline gives CDR1 SGHTA, CDR2 FQGNSA. The CDR3 loop reads CASSFRTTYERYF. CDR3 nucleotide sequence: TGTGCCAGCAGCTTTCGTACGACCTACGAGCGGTACTTC.

J is TRBJ2-1 and V is TRBV20-1; no clear D. V was clipped by 3 bases and J by 8 bases, with 14 bases between them. CDR1 and CDR2 (germline): DFQATT, SNEGSKA (reference sequence). This CDR3 region has 13 residues. In DNA, the CDR3 is TGCAGTGCTAGGGACGGTCTCTTCCATGAGCAGTTCTTC. Translated, it gives CSARDGLFHEQFF.

On this clonotype: A much larger clone differs from this one at a single base, so this may be a read error. The genes are TRBV10-3 and TRBJ1-2; TRBD1 matches 8 bases. The CDR3 sequence is 15 residues long. Trimming took 6 bases from V and 8 from J; bases not matched to a gene: 14. The germline gives CDR1 ENHRY, CDR2 SYGVKD. CDR3 loop: CAISFGTGGPRGYTF. CDR3 DNA sequence: TGTGCCATCAGCTTCGGGACAGGTGGCCCCAGGGGCTACACCTTC.

This clonotype was seen many times. This chain connects TRBV25-1 to TRBJ1-2; tentative D call: TRBD1 (6 bases). V was clipped by 3 bases and J by 8 bases, with 10 bases between them. The CDR3 loop spans 12 amino acids. The germline gives CDR1 MGHDK, CDR2 SYGVNS. The CDR3 region is CASSDPTGGYTF. CDR3 coding DNA: TGTGCCAGCAGTGACCCCACAGGGGGCTACACCTTC.

This clonotype was detected many times. The chain recombines TRBV10-1 with TRBJ1-6; D is unclear. Germline CDR1 reads WNHNN; CDR2 reads SYGVQD (reference sequence). Trimming took 2 bases from V and 10 from J, leaving 9 bases between them. The CDR3 sequence is 13 residues long. The CDR3 DNA follows: TGCGCCAGCAGTGAGGACCTTCGGTCACCCCTCCACTTT. Translating gives CASSEDLRSPLHF.

This chain links TRBV29-1 with TRBJ1-2; tentative D call: TRBD1 (6 bases). This CDR3 contains 11 residues. Germline V gene lookup returns CDR1 SQVTM and CDR2 ANQGSEA. The germline V and J ends were trimmed by 6 bases and 4 bases, with 9 bases remaining between them. Written as DNA, the CDR3 is TGCAGCGTCCAACAGGGCTATGGCTACACCTTC. This translates into CSVQQGYGYTF.